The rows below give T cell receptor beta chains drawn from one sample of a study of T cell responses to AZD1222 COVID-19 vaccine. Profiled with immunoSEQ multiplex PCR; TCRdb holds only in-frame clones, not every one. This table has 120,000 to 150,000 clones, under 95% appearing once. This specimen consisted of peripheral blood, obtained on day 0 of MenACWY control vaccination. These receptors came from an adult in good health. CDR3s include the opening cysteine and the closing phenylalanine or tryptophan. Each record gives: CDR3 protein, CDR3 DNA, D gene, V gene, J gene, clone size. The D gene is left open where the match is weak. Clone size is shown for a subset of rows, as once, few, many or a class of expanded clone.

CASSPSWGGAYEQYF,TGCGCCAGCAGCCCGTCGTGGGGGGGCGCCTACGAGCAGTACTTC,-,TRBV5-1,TRBJ2-7,-
CASSLGPMQGNTEAFF,TGCGCCAGCAGCTTGGGCCCCATGCAGGGGAACACTGAAGCTTTCTTT,-,TRBV5-1,TRBJ1-1,-
CASSQEGKGRGYGYTF,TGCGCCAGCAGCCAAGAGGGAAAGGGCCGGGGGTATGGCTACACCTTC,-,TRBV4-1,TRBJ1-2,-
CASSQDEGYGYTF,TGTGCCAGCAGCCAAGATGAGGGTTATGGCTACACCTTC,-,TRBV3-1/TRBV3-2,TRBJ1-2,-
CASGLAGNTGELFF,TGTGCTAGTGGTTTAGCCGGAAACACCGGGGAGCTGTTTTTT,-,TRBV12-5,TRBJ2-2,-
CASLTGLSNEKLFF,TGTGCCAGCCTAACGGGACTTTCTAATGAAAAACTGTTTTTT,-,TRBV6-5,TRBJ1-4,-
CASSPAATNEKLFF,TGCGCCAGCAGCCCCGCGGCAACTAATGAAAAACTGTTTTTT,-,TRBV5-1,TRBJ1-4,-
CAISPTGGSYGYTF,TGTGCCATCAGCCCTACTGGGGGCAGCTATGGCTACACCTTC,-,TRBV10-3,TRBJ1-2,-
CASSLREDYNEQFF,TGTGCCAGCAGCTTGCGGGAGGATTACAATGAGCAGTTCTTC,TRBD2,TRBV11-3,TRBJ2-1,-
CASSYKDGLYYGYTF,TGTGCCAGCAGCTACAAGGACGGATTATACTATGGCTACACCTTC,-,TRBV6-5,TRBJ1-2,-
CASSRSRGGDGYTF,TGTGCCAGCAGCCGCAGCAGGGGTGGCGATGGCTACACCTTC,-,TRBV3-1/TRBV3-2,TRBJ1-2,-
CASSRTQTSGSYEQYF,TGTGCCAGCAGTCGAACCCAGACTAGCGGGAGCTACGAGCAGTACTTC,TRBD2,TRBV27,TRBJ2-7,-
CASSSLGLPYEQYF,TGTGCCAGCAGTTCCCTGGGGCTACCCTACGAGCAGTACTTC,-,TRBV28,TRBJ2-7,once
CASREPDRVVDEQYF,TGTGCCAGCAGGGAGCCCGACAGGGTGGTCGACGAGCAGTACTTC,TRBD1,TRBV6-5,TRBJ2-7,-
CASSLRSNQPQHF,TGTGCCAGCAGCCTTCGGAGCAATCAGCCCCAGCATTTT,-,TRBV7-8,TRBJ1-5,-
CASSPLGSGNTIYF,TGTGCCAGCAGTCCCCTGGGTTCTGGAAACACCATATATTTT,-,TRBV27,TRBJ1-3,-
CASSQELATYNEQFF,TGTGCCAGCAGCCAAGAACTAGCGACTTACAATGAGCAGTTCTTC,TRBD2,TRBV3-1/TRBV3-2,TRBJ2-1,-
CASASGHTLEQYF,TGTGCCAGCGCCTCCGGACATACTCTCGAGCAGTACTTC,-,TRBV6-5,TRBJ2-7,-
CATSREGQINQPQHF,TGTGCCACCAGCAGAGAAGGCCAGATCAATCAGCCCCAGCATTTT,-,TRBV15,TRBJ1-5,-
CASWGRQTGELFF,TGTGCCAGCTGGGGACGGCAAACCGGGGAGCTGTTTTTT,-,TRBV27,TRBJ2-2,-
CAWSQGWSPLHF,TGTGCCTGGAGCCAGGGTTGGTCACCCCTCCACTTT,-,TRBV30,TRBJ1-6,-
CATSDQRGGGRIWNEQFF,TGTGCCACCAGTGACCAGCGAGGGGGGGGCCGGATTTGGAATGAGCAGTTCTTC,-,TRBV24-1,TRBJ2-1,-
CASSLGGQGLYYGYTF,TGTGCCAGCAGCTTGGGAGGGCAGGGCCTATACTATGGCTACACCTTC,-,TRBV7-2,TRBJ1-2,-
CASSPEGGQHYGYTF,TGTGCCAGCAGCCCCGAGGGCGGACAACACTATGGCTACACCTTC,-,TRBV7-9,TRBJ1-2,-
CASSLPGRQGNEQFF,TGTGCCAGCAGCCTCCCCGGCCGCCAAGGCAATGAGCAGTTCTTC,-,TRBV7-8,TRBJ2-1,once
CASSESGSSYNEQFF,TGCGCCAGCAGTGAAAGCGGGAGCTCCTACAATGAGCAGTTCTTC,TRBD2,TRBV10-2,TRBJ2-1,-
CASRNSYNSPLHF,TGTGCCAGCAGGAACTCCTATAATTCACCCCTCCACTTT,-,TRBV2,TRBJ1-6,-
CASKAGLSNEKLFF,TGTGCCAGCAAGGCGGGACTTTCCAATGAAAAACTGTTTTTT,-,TRBV4-2,TRBJ1-4,-
CASSRRTGVNYGYTF,TGTGCCAGTAGTCGGCGGACAGGGGTTAACTATGGCTACACCTTC,TRBD1,TRBV19,TRBJ1-2,-
CASSYSASSGGELFF,TGTGCCAGCAGTTACTCGGCTAGCTCCGGGGGGGAGCTGTTTTTT,-,TRBV6-6,TRBJ2-2,-
CASSLQGTQETQYF,TGTGCCAGCAGCTTACAGGGGACCCAAGAGACCCAGTACTTC,TRBD1,TRBV5-8,TRBJ2-5,-
CASSQEADRGKRETQYF,TGTGCCAGCAGCCAAGAGGCCGACAGGGGGAAACGAGAGACCCAGTACTTC,TRBD1,TRBV14,TRBJ2-5,-
CASSIGDHTDTQYF,TGTGCCAGTAGTATAGGGGACCACACAGATACGCAGTATTTT,-,TRBV19,TRBJ2-3,-
CASRDYTEAFF,TGTGCCAGCAGAGATTACACTGAAGCTTTCTTT,-,TRBV2,TRBJ1-1,-
CASSLNRNTIYF,TGTGCCAGCAGCTTGAACAGAAACACCATATATTTT,-,TRBV5-5,TRBJ1-3,-
CASSLMGEAFF,TGTGCCAGCAGCTTGATGGGTGAAGCTTTCTTT,-,TRBV11-2,TRBJ1-1,once
CASSPGTNPLHF,TGTGCCAGCAGTCCCGGAACGAATCCCCTCCACTTT,-,TRBV6-2/TRBV6-3,TRBJ1-6,-
CASSQGWDRLFDGYTF,TGTGCCAGCAGCCAAGGATGGGACAGACTTTTCGATGGCTACACCTTC,TRBD1,TRBV14,TRBJ1-2,-
CASSSGSSGNTIYF,TGTGCCAGCTCCTCCGGCTCCTCTGGAAACACCATATATTTT,-,TRBV18,TRBJ1-3,-
CASSGRGNYGYTF,TGTGCCAGTAGCGGCAGGGGGAACTATGGCTACACCTTC,TRBD1,TRBV19,TRBJ1-2,-
CASSPQGNSNQPQHF,TGTGCCAGCTCACCACAAGGTAATAGCAATCAGCCCCAGCATTTT,-,TRBV18,TRBJ1-5,-
CASRDVVGEQYF,TGTGCCAGTAGAGATGTAGTAGGGGAGCAGTACTTC,-,TRBV19,TRBJ2-7,-
CSVTGGIGQPQHF,TGCAGCGTAACAGGGGGGATCGGTCAGCCCCAGCATTTT,TRBD1,TRBV29-1,TRBJ1-5,-
CASSLAGNQPQHF,TGTGCCAGCAGTTTAGCAGGCAATCAGCCCCAGCATTTT,-,TRBV27,TRBJ1-5,-
CAWSLGQGGQPQHF,TGTGCCTGGAGTTTAGGCCAGGGCGGTCAGCCCCAGCATTTT,-,TRBV30,TRBJ1-5,-
CASSHDGDRDPGLQKLFF,TGTGCCAGCAGTCACGACGGAGACCGGGACCCCGGCTTGCAGAAACTGTTTTTT,-,TRBV7-9,TRBJ1-4,-
CASSDIGQGRDEQYF,TGTGCCAGCAGTGACATAGGACAGGGGAGGGACGAGCAGTACTTC,TRBD1,TRBV2,TRBJ2-7,-
CASSLAGNTIYF,TGTGCCAGCAGCTTGGCGGGAAACACCATATATTTT,-,TRBV7-9,TRBJ1-3,once
CASSLSLGFSYEQYF,TGTGCCAGCAGCTTAAGTCTCGGATTCTCCTACGAGCAGTACTTC,-,TRBV11-2,TRBJ2-7,-